The source of this TCR beta chain is a study of cytomegalovirus exposure and HLA in healthy donors. Amplification used 60 Vbeta primers and 13 Jbeta primers. Assay: immunoSEQ multiplex PCR; the TCRdb copy retains only in-frame clones and omits some. This table holds 65,000 or so clones, approximately 80% found once. The CDR3 has 18 residues. Trimming took 4 bases from V and 2 from J, leaving 24 bases between them. Per germline, CDR1 SGHNT and CDR2 YYREEE (reference sequence). Overall study results and limits: It was likely that a cluster of highly shared sequence variants was a sequencing artifact. Fewer N-insertions than the roughly 670-donor mean were reportedly shown by an Asian-associated ancestry cluster in a later analysis.

Details on this clone: What it binds is not known.

The receptor was isolated from a middle-aged woman in good health and CMV-seropositive. Sequenced input: PBMCs. The genes are TRBV5-4 and TRBJ2-5, with D perhaps TRBD1 (6 bases). CDR3 residues: CASSDLEVALGAQETQYF. Written as DNA, the CDR3 is TGTGCCAGCAGCGACCTCGAAGTAGCCCTGGGGGCACAAGAGACCCAGTACTTC. The complete variable domain, with remaining parts taken from reference TRBV5-4 and TRBJ2-5, reads ETGVTQSPTHLIKTRGQQVTLRCSSQSGHNTVSWYQQALGQGPQFIFQYYREEENGRGNFPPRFSGLQFPNYSSELNVNALELDDSALYLCASSDLEVALGAQETQYFGPGTRLLVL.